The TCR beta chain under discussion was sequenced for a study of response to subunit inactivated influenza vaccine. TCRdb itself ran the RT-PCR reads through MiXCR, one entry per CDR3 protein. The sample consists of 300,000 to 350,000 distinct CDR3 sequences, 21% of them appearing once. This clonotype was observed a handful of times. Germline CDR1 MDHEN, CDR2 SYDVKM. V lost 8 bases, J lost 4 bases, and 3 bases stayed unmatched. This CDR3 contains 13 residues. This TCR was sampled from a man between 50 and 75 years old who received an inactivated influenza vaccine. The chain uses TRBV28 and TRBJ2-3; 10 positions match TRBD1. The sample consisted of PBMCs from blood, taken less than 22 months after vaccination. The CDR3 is CASGTGDPDTQYF. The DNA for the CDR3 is TGTGCCAGCGGGACAGGGGATCCAGATACGCAGTATTTT.